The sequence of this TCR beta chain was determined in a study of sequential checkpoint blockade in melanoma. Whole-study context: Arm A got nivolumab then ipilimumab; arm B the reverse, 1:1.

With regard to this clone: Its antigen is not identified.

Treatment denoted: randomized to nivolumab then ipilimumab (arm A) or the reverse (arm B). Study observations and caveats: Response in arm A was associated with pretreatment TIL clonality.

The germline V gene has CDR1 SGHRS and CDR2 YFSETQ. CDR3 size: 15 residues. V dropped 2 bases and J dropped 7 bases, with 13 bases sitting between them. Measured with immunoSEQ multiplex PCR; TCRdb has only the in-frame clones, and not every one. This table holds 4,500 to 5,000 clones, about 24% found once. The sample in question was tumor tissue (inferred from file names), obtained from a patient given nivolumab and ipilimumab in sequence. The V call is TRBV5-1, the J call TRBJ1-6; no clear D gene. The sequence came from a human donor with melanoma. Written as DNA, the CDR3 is TGCGCCAGCAGCTTCCAGACGGATATGAATTCACCCCTCCACTTT. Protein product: CASSFQTDMNSPLHF.